This TCR beta chain stems from a study of identical twins. Findings of the study overall: Invariant cells of the MAIT and iNKT types might have partly distorted the zero-insertion analyses.

MiXCR was run by TCRdb on the 5' RACE reads, yielding one entry per CDR3 protein. The sample includes about 730,000 distinct CDR3 sequences, over 20% of them seen just once. As regards this clonotype: Its antigen is undetermined.

Germline CDR1 LGHNA, CDR2 YNFKEQ. V was clipped by 0 bases and J by 5 bases; unmatched bases: 9. This CDR3 contains 16 residues. This sample was also put to use in a study of T cells expressing NK-cell markers. This second study says: Topping the CD3+CD56-NKG2C+ fraction as well were these clonotypes, in a few donors.

The rearrangement links TRBV4-2 to TRBJ2-5; the match to TRBD1 covers 7 bases. The sample taken for sequencing was PBMCs. This sequence originates from a woman in her late teens or twenties in good health. CDR3 bases: TGTGCCAGCAGCCAAGATTCGAACAGGGGATTGGAGACCCAGTACTTC. Its translation: CASSQDSNRGLETQYF.